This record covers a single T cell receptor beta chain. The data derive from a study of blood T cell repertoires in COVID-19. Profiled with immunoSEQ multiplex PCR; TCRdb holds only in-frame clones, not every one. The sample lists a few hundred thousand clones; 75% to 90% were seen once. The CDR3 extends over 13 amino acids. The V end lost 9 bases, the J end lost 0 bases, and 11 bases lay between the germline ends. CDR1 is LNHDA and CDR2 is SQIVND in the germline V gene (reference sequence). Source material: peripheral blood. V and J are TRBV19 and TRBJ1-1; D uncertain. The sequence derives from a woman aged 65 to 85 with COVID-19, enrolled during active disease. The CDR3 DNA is TGTGCCAGCCGGGTGAAGATGAACACTGAAGCTTTCTTT. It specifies CASRVKMNTEAFF.